One and the same sample provided the 27 T cell receptor beta chains below, sequenced in a study of post-analysis software for immune sequencing data. Broader study findings: Included in a set of several TRBV segments more frequent in patients than controls were TRBV5-6, TRBV5-1 and TRBV20-1.

Unique molecular identifiers featured in each of the TCR beta cDNA libraries. MiXCR, applied by TCRdb to the PCR reads, yields one record per CDR3 protein. The sample records hundreds of thousands of distinct CDR3 sequences, more than 50% being singletons. What these receptors recognize is not known. The sample was blood. All receptors come from a girl under 10 years old with multiple sclerosis.

The chain couples TRBV7-9 to TRBJ2-4; D is tentatively TRBD1 or TRBD2 (6 bases each). Germline V gene lookup returns CDR1 SEHNR and CDR2 FQNEAQ (reference sequence). The V end was cut by 5 bases, the J end by 9 bases, with 23 bases between. The CDR3 spans 16 residues. This chain's CDR3 is CASSDSRGYEGGIQYF. CDR3 in DNA: TGTGCCAGCAGCGACTCAAGGGGGTACGAGGGGGGCATTCAGTACTTC.

This clonotype was observed a handful of times. The chain carries TRBV7-6 and TRBJ2-5; 14 bases map to TRBD2. The CDR3 contains 16 residues. Germline V gene data show CDR1 as SGHVS and CDR2 as FNYEAQ. V was clipped by 0 bases and J by 13 bases; unmatched bases: 10. The CDR3 reads CASSLAPPGLAGVRYF. The CDR3 DNA reads TGTGCCAGCAGCTTAGCGCCCCCGGGACTAGCGGGGGTGCGGTACTTC.

The gene calls are TRBV5-1 and TRBJ2-5; 10 bases line up with TRBD2. Germline V gene lookup returns CDR1 SGHRS and CDR2 YFSETQ. The CDR3 spans 17 residues. The J segment lost 4 bases and the V segment lost 0 bases, leaving 9 bases of the junction unmatched. This chain's CDR3 is CASSLGRSGGPGETQYF. CDR3 bases: TGCGCCAGCAGCTTGGGTCGTAGCGGGGGGCCCGGAGAGACCCAGTACTTC.

The chain combines TRBV4-1 with TRBJ1-2; a weak D match, TRBD1 (5 bases). The V end lost 2 bases, the J end lost 4 bases, and 14 bases lay between the germline ends. CDR1 is MGHRA, CDR2 YSYEKL, per germline. The CDR3 extends over 15 amino acids. The CDR3 region has the DNA TGCGCCAGCAGCCAACCGCCGGGGGGAGGCTATGGCTACACCTTC. Translation: CASSQPPGGGYGYTF.

The chain carries TRBV6-5 and TRBJ2-5; possibly TRBD1 or TRBD2 for D (7 bases each). CDR1 is MNHEY, CDR2 SVGAGI, per germline. With 2 bases removed from V and 2 bases from J, the gap between germline ends came to 12 bases. The CDR3 consists of 15 residues. CDR3: CASSYTAGQQETQYF. CDR3 coding DNA: TGTGCCAGCAGTTACACAGCGGGACAGCAAGAGACCCAGTACTTC.

This chain joins TRBV21-1 and TRBJ1-2; TRBD1 is the table's D call, not checked against the DNA. TRBV21-1 is an annotated pseudogene. The CDR3 contains 18 residues. The CDR3 DNA sequence: TGTGCCAGCAGCAAAGCCGTGGGCCTTACAGGGGGCAACTATGGCTACACCTTC. Protein sequence: CASSKAVGLTGGNYGYTF.

The chain combines TRBV12-3 or TRBV12-4 with TRBJ1-2, with D possibly being TRBD1 (6 bases). Trimming cost V 5 bases and J 0 bases, with 13 bases left between them. The CDR3 length is 15 residues. The CDR3 region has the DNA TGTGCCAGCAGTCGCCGGGACAAAACTAACTATGGCTACACCTTC. Translated, it gives CASSRRDKTNYGYTF.

This clonotype was seen only a few times. The chain carries TRBV29-1 and TRBJ1-2, with a tentative D call TRBD1 (5 bases). There are 14 residues in the CDR3. CDR1 and CDR2 (germline): SQVTM, ANQGSEA. V lost 4 bases and J 6 bases, leaving 18 bases between the germline ends. The CDR3 reads CSVGTGTQGNGYTF. DNA of the CDR3: TGCAGCGTTGGAACTGGGACCCAAGGAAATGGCTACACCTTC.

V is TRBV7-9 and J is TRBJ2-1; 10 bases line up with TRBD2. Germline lookup yields CDR1 SEHNR and CDR2 FQNEAQ (reference sequence). With 3 bases clipped from V and 1 base from J, the junction kept 9 bases outside the gene matches. There are 18 residues in the CDR3. The CDR3 DNA follows: TGTGCCAGCAGCTTGGGCCCTAGCGGGGGCGCTTCCTACAATGAGCAGTTCTTC. Amino acid sequence: CASSLGPSGGASYNEQFF.

This clonotype appeared a single time. The chain recombines TRBV7-8 with TRBJ2-5; no clear D gene. Germline V CDR1 and CDR2: SGHVS, FQNEAQ. This CDR3 is 15 amino acids long. V was trimmed by 1 base and J by 5 bases, leaving 14 bases between them. The CDR3 loop is CASSLEARPLETQYF. The CDR3 DNA is TGTGCCAGCAGCTTAGAGGCACGGCCTTTGGAGACCCAGTACTTC.

The gene calls are TRBV7-9 and TRBJ2-1; D is possibly TRBD2 (6 bases). The CDR3 runs to 14 residues. V was pared by 5 bases and J by 4 bases, with 12 bases between. Per germline, CDR1 SEHNR and CDR2 FQNEAQ (reference sequence). The DNA for the CDR3 is TGTGCCAGCAGCGCGCTGGGAGGTTACAATGAGCAGTTCTTC. It yields the protein CASSALGGYNEQFF.

The chain links TRBV10-3 to TRBJ2-3; D is possibly TRBD1 (6 bases). CDR1 and CDR2 from the germline V gene are ENHRY and SYGVKD. This CDR3 contains 16 residues. V was pared by 6 bases and J by 6 bases, with 22 bases between. The CDR3 DNA reads as TGTGCCATCAGCGCAGAAGGGACATCCATCACGGATACGCAGTATTTT. Translating it yields CAISAEGTSITDTQYF.

The gene calls are TRBV11-2 and TRBJ2-2, with unresolved D. V was clipped by 0 bases and J by 9 bases, with 5 bases between them. The germline V gene has CDR1 SGHAT and CDR2 FQNNGV. The CDR3 has 12 amino acids. The CDR3 spells CASSLESRELFF. The CDR3 coding sequence is TGTGCCAGCAGCTTAGAATCCCGGGAGCTGTTTTTT.

This clonotype occurred a few times. The chain links TRBV20-1 to TRBJ2-7; 7 bases map to TRBD1. Unmatched junction bases numbered 10, after V lost 6 bases and J lost 2 bases. Germline V gene data show CDR1 as DFQATT and CDR2 as SNEGSKA (reference sequence). CDR3 length: 14 amino acids. CDR3 coding DNA: TGCAGTGCGAGCAGAGACAGGGTAACCTACGAGCAGTACTTC. Its translation is CSASRDRVTYEQYF.

The chain combines TRBV20-1 with TRBJ2-1, with TRBD2 matching over 8 bases. Germline V gene lookup returns CDR1 DFQATT and CDR2 SNEGSKA (reference sequence). The CDR3 extends over 14 amino acids. The V segment lost 4 bases and the J segment 3 bases; nucleotides outside the gene matches: 5. In nucleotides, the CDR3 is TGCAGTGCTACTCGGGGGGGCCGCTACAATGAGCAGTTCTTC. Translation: CSATRGGRYNEQFF.

V usage is TRBV7-9 and J usage is TRBJ2-1; D is unresolved. CDR1 and CDR2 from the germline V gene are SEHNR and FQNEAQ (reference sequence). CDR3 size: 16 residues. V lost 7 bases and J lost 4, with 20 bases in between. This chain's CDR3 is CASNRRGAPPYNEQFF. CDR3 coding DNA: TGTGCCAGCAACCGGCGAGGAGCCCCTCCTTACAATGAGCAGTTCTTC.

As to this clonotype: No conserved phenylalanine or tryptophan is present at the end of the CDR3, so a read error is the likely explanation. V usage is TRBV20-1 and J usage is TRBJ2-5; D is undetermined. V lost 2 bases to trimming and J lost 3 bases, with 13 bases between them. Looked up from germline, CDR1 is DFQATT and CDR2 is SNEGSKA (reference sequence). This CDR3 has 14 amino acids. CDR3 region: CSARLGRKEETQYV. In nucleotides, the CDR3 is TGCAGTGCTAGACTAGGCAGAAAAGAAGAGACCCAGTACGTC.

Only a few counts were recorded for this clonotype. This chain joins TRBV5-1 and TRBJ2-1; D unclear. CDR3 length equals 15 residues. Germline V gives CDR1 SGHRS, CDR2 YFSETQ. V was shortened by 0 bases and J by 0 bases, with 7 bases between the two germline ends. The CDR3 spells CASSLGLGSYNEQFF. CDR3 nucleotides: TGCGCCAGCAGCTTGGGTCTAGGCTCCTACAATGAGCAGTTCTTC.

The chain combines TRBV6-2 or TRBV6-3 with TRBJ2-3; D is unresolved. With 5 bases removed from V and 4 bases from J, the gap between germline ends came to 13 bases. This CDR3 is built from 14 residues. Germline V gene data show CDR1 as MNHEY and CDR2 as SVGEGT. The CDR3 region is CASSTLSVADTQYF. The CDR3 DNA follows: TGTGCCAGCAGTACCCTTAGTGTGGCAGATACGCAGTATTTT.

The rearrangement uses TRBV6-2 or TRBV6-3 and TRBJ1-1; D call uncertain. Per the germline V gene, CDR1 is MNHEY and CDR2 is SVGEGT. CDR3 size: 12 residues. Trimming took 2 bases from V and 11 from J, leaving 12 bases between them. The CDR3 spells CASSYPPKGAFF. Written as DNA, the CDR3 is TGTGCCAGCAGTTACCCCCCGAAAGGTGCTTTCTTT.

This clonotype was observed a handful of times. The CDR3 DNA reads TGTGCCACCCGAGCGGGAGGGCCGGATACGCAGTATTTT. Its translation: CATRAGGPDTQYF. The V and J genes are TRBV25-1 and TRBJ2-3; 10 bases map to TRBD2. The trim removed 10 bases at V and 6 bases at J, leaving 7 bases unmatched. Germline V gives CDR1 MGHDK, CDR2 SYGVNS. The CDR3 length is 13 residues.

The table lists this clonotype with a few counts. The chain combines TRBV20-1 with TRBJ2-3; 9 bases align to TRBD2. The germline CDR1 and CDR2 sequences are DFQATT and SNEGSKA (reference sequence). Trimming at V came to 1 base and at J to 5 bases, leaving 16 bases not matched to a gene. The CDR3 has 18 amino acids. In nucleotides, the CDR3 is TGCAGTGCTAGAGTCTCCAGCGGGAGGTTCCCCAGGATAGATACGCAGTATTTT. Translated, it gives CSARVSSGRFPRIDTQYF.

This chain connects TRBV3-1 to TRBJ1-6; maybe TRBD1 (6 bases). The germline V gene has CDR1 LGHDT and CDR2 YNNKEL (reference sequence). The V end lost 5 bases, the J end lost 9 bases, and 8 bases lay between the germline ends. This CDR3 has 12 residues. CDR3 nucleotides: TGTGCCAGCAGCGACAGGAGTTCACCCCTCCACTTT. Encoded protein: CASSDRSSPLHF.

This clonotype has only a few counts. The chain uses TRBV4-3 and TRBJ1-2, with TRBD1 matching over 9 bases. The V segment lost 5 bases and the J segment 6 bases; nucleotides outside the gene matches: 13. This CDR3 spans 16 amino acids. CDR1 and CDR2 from the germline V gene are LGHNA and YSLEER. CDR3 loop: CASSKDSHRGLDGYTF. The CDR3 bases are TGCGCCAGCAGCAAGGATTCTCACAGGGGGCTGGATGGCTACACCTTC.

The V and J genes are TRBV5-1 and TRBJ2-7; 12 bases agree with TRBD1. The CDR3 has 16 amino acids. Germline lookup yields CDR1 SGHRS and CDR2 YFSETQ. Unmatched junction bases numbered 12, after V lost 4 bases and J lost 7 bases. CDR3 coding DNA: TGCGCCAGCAGCGACATACCGGGACAGGGGGCGGATGAGCAGTACTTC. Its protein is CASSDIPGQGADEQYF.

This clonotype was observed a handful of times. The CDR3 region is CSARPIRADTQYF. In DNA form, the CDR3 reads TGCAGTGCTCGCCCGATCCGGGCAGATACGCAGTATTTT. The chain joins TRBV20-1 to TRBJ2-3; D uncertain. This CDR3 is built from 13 residues. Per the germline V gene, CDR1 is DFQATT and CDR2 is SNEGSKA (reference sequence). Trimming pared 5 bases from V and 4 bases from J, leaving 13 bases between.

In this sample, this clonotype turned up a few times. The chain recombines TRBV20-1 with TRBJ2-5; 10 bases line up with TRBD2. The J call may be mistaken, given a closer DNA end match to TRBJ2-7. Germline V gene data show CDR1 as DFQATT and CDR2 as SNEGSKA (reference sequence). CDR3 length equals 13 residues. CDR3 nucleotide sequence: TGCAGTGCAACTCTAGCGGGAGAGCACGAGCAGTACTTC. Protein sequence: CSATLAGEHEQYF.